This T cell receptor (beta chain) was observed in a study of vaccination and CD4 T cells after COVID-19. About the study: After nasal swab PCR-confirmed SARS-CoV-2, nine or ten convalescents had mild disease and one severe. Either a CEFX pool, an HIV-1 Nef pool, or no peptide was added to control cultures.

V was cut by 0 bases and J by 5 bases, with 8 bases left in between. There are 13 residues in the CDR3. CDR1 and CDR2 (germline): SGHRS, YFSETQ. An Oncomine TCR Beta short-read assay was used to sequence the DNA from cultured CD4+ T cells. TCRdb reanalysed the PCR reads using MiXCR and keeps one entry per CDR3 protein. The repertoire has 6,000 to 7,500 distinct CDR3 sequences, 18% of them found once; the top ten carry 20% to 25%. The treatment here: roughly 10-day PBMC culture with coronavirus spike peptide pools or control peptides (ViraFEST assay). ViraFEST used peptide pools to expand antigen-specific T cells before TCR sequencing. Half-medium changes with fresh IL-2 medium occurred on days 3 and 7. Concerning this clonotype itself: Its antigen remains unknown.

The sequence derives from a human donor who had recovered from COVID-19. This rearrangement joins TRBV5-1 to TRBJ1-1, with D tentatively TRBD1 (6 bases). The material sequenced was CD4+ T cells from blood, cultured in vitro. DNA of the CDR3: TGCGCCAGCAGCTTGGAGAGGGGGACTGAAGCTTTCTTT. As protein: CASSLERGTEAFF.